This entry is about one T cell receptor beta chain. Antigen specificity is unknown. Germline loops: CDR1 LNHNV, CDR2 YYDKDF (reference sequence). The CDR3 loop spans 15 amino acids. Trimming removed 0 bases from V and 4 bases from J, with 10 bases in between. Treatment described: roughly nine-day PBMC culture with coronavirus spike peptide pools or control peptides (ViraFEST assay). CD4+ T cells of the unexposed donor were collected before the COVID-19 pandemic (2011-2018). This sample was included in a study of vaccination and CD4 T cells after COVID-19. The Oncomine TCR Beta short-read assay was what sequenced the DNA obtained from cultured CD4+ T cells. TCRdb itself ran the PCR reads through MiXCR, one entry per CDR3 protein. The sample has roughly 7,200 distinct CDR3 sequences; roughly a third are singletons.

Sample: CD4+ T cells from blood, cultured in vitro. The chain carries TRBV15 and TRBJ1-3, with D perhaps TRBD1 (5 bases). This sequence was found in a human donor in good health. The CDR3 sequence is CATSREWGEGNTIYF. The CDR3 DNA sequence: TGTGCCACCAGCAGAGAATGGGGGGAAGGAAACACCATATATTTT.